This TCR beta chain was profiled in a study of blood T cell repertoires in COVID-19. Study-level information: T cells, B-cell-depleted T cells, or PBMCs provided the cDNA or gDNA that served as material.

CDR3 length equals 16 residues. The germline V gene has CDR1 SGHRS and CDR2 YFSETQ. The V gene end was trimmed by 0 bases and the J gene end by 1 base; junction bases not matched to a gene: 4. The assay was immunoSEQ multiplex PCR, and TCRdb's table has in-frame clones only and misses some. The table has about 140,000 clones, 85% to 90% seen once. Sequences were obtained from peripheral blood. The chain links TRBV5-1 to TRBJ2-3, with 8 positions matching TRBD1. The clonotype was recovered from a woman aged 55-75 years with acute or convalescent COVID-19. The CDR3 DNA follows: TGCGCCAGCAGCTTGGGGTCAGGGGGCCGCACAGATACGCAGTATTTT. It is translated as CASSLGSGGRTDTQYF.